The present TCR beta chain was sequenced within a study of blood T cells in healthy people across ages. This clonotype was seen many times. Ten milliliters was the volume of peripheral blood drawn from each donor. A second roughly 7 to 11 cycle PCR used barcoded and J-beta primers. TCRdb passed the 5' RACE reads through MiXCR, listing each CDR3 protein once. The table shows over a million distinct CDR3 sequences, with roughly two fifths occurring only once. This CDR3 has 13 residues. Germline CDR1 MGHRA, CDR2 YSYEKL. The ends were cut back, 0 bases at V and 1 base at J, with 2 bases in the middle. The receptor was isolated from a woman aged 18 to 35 in good health. Sample: blood. The rearrangement uses TRBV4-1 and TRBJ2-3; the D is unclear. The CDR3 coding sequence is TGCGCCAGCAGCCAAGAACGCACAGATACGCAGTATTTT. Encoded protein: CASSQERTDTQYF.